These 10 T cell receptor beta chains share one sample of origin, sequenced in a study of siplizumab effects on memory and regulatory T cells. Clones were read by immunoSEQ multiplex PCR, and TCRdb kept only the in-frame ones, dropping some. The sample has 90,000 to 95,000 clones, 93% seen once; the top ten hold 6.5%. The sequencing sample was made of CD8+ T cells sorted from blood. The source is a human donor in good health.

The chain uses TRBV9 and TRBJ2-2; D is unclear. Trimming shortened V by 0 bases and J by 6 bases, and 9 bases separated the two germline ends. The CDR3 runs 14 residues. Germline V gene sequence: CDR1 SGDLS, CDR2 YYNGEE. CDR3 amino acids: CASSVARTAGELFF. Written as DNA, the CDR3 is TGTGCCAGCAGCGTAGCCAGGACGGCCGGGGAGCTGTTTTTT. Full variable domain (outside the CDR3, taken from reference TRBV9 and TRBJ2-2): DSGVTQTPKHLITATGQRVTLRCSPRSGDLSVYWYQQSLDQGLQFLIQYYNGEERAKGNILERFSAQQFPDLHSELNLSSLELGDSALYFCASSVARTAGELFFGEGSRLTVL.

The chain couples TRBV2 to TRBJ2-1; TRBD2 matches 10 bases. V dropped 7 bases and J dropped 8; count of bases not matched to a gene: 17. This CDR3 comprises 17 residues. The germline V gene has CDR1 SNHLY and CDR2 FYNNEI. As DNA, the CDR3 is TGTGCCAGCACCGCGGGGGGGGGATCTCTAGCGGGAGATGAGCAGTTCTTC. Its translation: CASTAGGGSLAGDEQFF.

This chain links TRBV7-8 with TRBJ2-1; TRBD2 aligns across 7 bases. The germline V gene has CDR1 SGHVS and CDR2 FQNEAQ. J lost 1 base, V lost 2 bases, and 5 bases had no gene match. The CDR3 has 16 residues. Written as DNA, the CDR3 is TGTGCCAGCAGCTTACTTCGCGGGGGTTCCTACAATGAGCAGTTCTTC. Protein product: CASSLLRGGSYNEQFF.

The V call is TRBV14, the J call TRBJ1-4; D perhaps matches TRBD1 (5 bases). Germline V gives CDR1 SGHDN, CDR2 FVKESK. The CDR3 is 13 residues long. Trimming cost V 1 base and J 6 bases, with 6 bases left between them. CDR3 sequence reads: CASSQAQDEKLFF. CDR3 bases: TGTGCCAGCAGCCAAGCACAGGATGAAAAACTGTTTTTT.

V usage is TRBV7-8 and J usage is TRBJ2-5, with 7 bases matching TRBD1. V was pared by 5 bases and J by 4 bases, with 7 bases of the junction left unmatched. CDR3 size: 14 residues. CDR1 SGHVS and CDR2 FQNEAQ come from the germline V gene. In DNA form, the CDR3 reads TGTGCCAGCAGCCCGCACAGGGGCCGAGAGACCCAGTACTTC. This encodes CASSPHRGRETQYF.

This chain uses TRBV27 with TRBJ2-3, with no clear D. With 4 bases removed from V and 2 bases from J, the gap between germline ends came to 10 bases. This CDR3 spans 14 amino acids. Germline assignment: CDR1 MNHEY and CDR2 SMNVEV (reference sequence). CDR3 region: CASSSPSLTDTQYF. The CDR3 nucleotides are TGTGCCAGCAGTTCCCCCAGTCTCACAGATACGCAGTATTTT.

The chain combines TRBV30 with TRBJ1-3; D unresolved. V gave up 2 bases and J gave up 0 bases, with 11 bases separating them. Germline lookup yields CDR1 GTSNPN and CDR2 SVGIG (reference sequence). CDR3 length: 15 residues. The CDR3 sequence is CAWSMYEGSGNTIYF. The CDR3 nucleotides read TGTGCCTGGAGTATGTATGAGGGCTCTGGAAACACCATATATTTT.

This chain uses TRBV6-6 with TRBJ2-5; D is uncertain. With 6 bases removed from V and 2 bases from J, the gap between germline ends came to 16 bases. Germline V CDR1 and CDR2: MNHNY, SVGAGI (reference sequence). CDR3 length: 15 residues. The chain's CDR3 is CASSPLLRLQETQYF. The CDR3 DNA is TGTGCCAGCAGCCCTTTATTAAGACTGCAAGAGACCCAGTACTTC.

The chain couples TRBV18 to TRBJ1-3; 7 bases agree with TRBD1. This CDR3 has 15 amino acids. J was trimmed by 7 bases and V by 2 bases; bases with no gene match: 8. The germline V gene has CDR1 KGHSH and CDR2 LQKENI. DNA of the CDR3: TGTGCCAGCTCACCAGACCACAGGGGCCGCAACACCATATATTTT. Its translation: CASSPDHRGRNTIYF.

The V gene is TRBV9, the J gene TRBJ1-5, with TRBD1 identical over 7 bases. V lost 4 bases and J lost 5; bases outside the gene matches: 6. This CDR3 contains 14 residues. CDR1 is SGDLS and CDR2 is YYNGEE in the germline V gene. The CDR3 coding sequence is TGTGCCAGCAGCTCCACAGGGGAGCATCAGCCCCAGCATTTT. This encodes CASSSTGEHQPQHF. Full variable domain (missing parts from reference TRBV9 and TRBJ1-5): DSGVTQTPKHLITATGQRVTLRCSPRSGDLSVYWYQQSLDQGLQFLIQYYNGEERAKGNILERFSAQQFPDLHSELNLSSLELGDSALYFCASSSTGEHQPQHFGDGTRLSIL.